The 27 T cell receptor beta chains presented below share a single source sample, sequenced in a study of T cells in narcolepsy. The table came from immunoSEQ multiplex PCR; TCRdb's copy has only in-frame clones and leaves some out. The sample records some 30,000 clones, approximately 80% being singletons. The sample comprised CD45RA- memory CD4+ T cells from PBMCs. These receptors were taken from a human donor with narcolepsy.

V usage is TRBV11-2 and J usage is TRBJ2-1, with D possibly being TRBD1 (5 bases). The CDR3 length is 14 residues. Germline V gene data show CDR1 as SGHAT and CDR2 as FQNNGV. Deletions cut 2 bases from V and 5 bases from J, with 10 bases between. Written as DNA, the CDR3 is TGTGCCAGCAGCTTAAGGGGCAGGGACAATGAGCAGTTCTTC. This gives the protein CASSLRGRDNEQFF.

CDR3 nucleotides: TGTGCCAGCAGCTTAGATGCAGATACGCAGTATTTT. Its translation: CASSLDADTQYF. This sequence joins TRBV7-3 and TRBJ2-3, with D uncertain. Deletions cut 2 bases from V and 4 bases from J, with 4 bases between. The CDR3 extends over 12 amino acids. Germline-derived CDR1 and CDR2 are SGHTA and FQGTGA.

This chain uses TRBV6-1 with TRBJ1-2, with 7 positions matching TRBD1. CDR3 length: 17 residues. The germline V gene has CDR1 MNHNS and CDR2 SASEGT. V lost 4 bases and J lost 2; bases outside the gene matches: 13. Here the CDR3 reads CASSVTSLKTGNYGYTF. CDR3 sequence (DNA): TGTGCCAGCAGTGTCACTAGTCTCAAGACAGGGAACTATGGCTACACCTTC.

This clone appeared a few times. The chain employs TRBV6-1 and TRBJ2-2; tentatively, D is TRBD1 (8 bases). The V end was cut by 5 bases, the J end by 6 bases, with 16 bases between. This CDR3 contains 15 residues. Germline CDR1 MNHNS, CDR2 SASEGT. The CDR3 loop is CASSPTGGVPGELFF. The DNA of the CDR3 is TGTGCCAGCAGTCCCACAGGGGGGGTTCCCGGGGAGCTGTTTTTT.

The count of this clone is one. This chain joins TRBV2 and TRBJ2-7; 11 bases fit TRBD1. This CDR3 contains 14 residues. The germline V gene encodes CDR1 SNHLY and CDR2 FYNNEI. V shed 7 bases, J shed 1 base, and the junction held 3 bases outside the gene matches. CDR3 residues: CASIRDRGSYEQYF. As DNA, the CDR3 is TGTGCCAGCATCCGGGACAGGGGGTCCTACGAGCAGTACTTC. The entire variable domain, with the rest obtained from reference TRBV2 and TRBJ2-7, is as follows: EPEVTQTPSHQVTQMGQEVILRCVPISNHLYFYWYRQILGQKVEFLVSFYNNEISEKSEIFDDQFSVERPDGSNFTLKIRSTKLEDSAMYFCASIRDRGSYEQYFGPGTRLTVT.

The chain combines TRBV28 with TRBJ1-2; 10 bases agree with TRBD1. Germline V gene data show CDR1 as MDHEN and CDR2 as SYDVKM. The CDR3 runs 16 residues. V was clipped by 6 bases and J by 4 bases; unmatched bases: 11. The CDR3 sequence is CASRQDRGQGGYGYTF. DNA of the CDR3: TGTGCCAGCAGACAAGACAGGGGGCAAGGGGGCTATGGCTACACCTTC.

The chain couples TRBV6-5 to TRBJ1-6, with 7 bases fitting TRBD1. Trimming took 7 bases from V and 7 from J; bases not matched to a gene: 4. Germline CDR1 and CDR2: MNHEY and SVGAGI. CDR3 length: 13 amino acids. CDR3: CASKGQTNSPLHF. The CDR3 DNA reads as TGTGCCAGCAAGGGACAGACAAATTCACCCCTCCACTTT.

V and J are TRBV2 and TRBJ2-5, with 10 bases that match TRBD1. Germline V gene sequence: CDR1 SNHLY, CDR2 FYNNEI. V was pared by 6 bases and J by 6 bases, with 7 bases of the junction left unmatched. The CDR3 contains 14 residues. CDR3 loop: CASRTGGGSQTQYF. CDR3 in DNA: TGTGCCAGCAGGACAGGGGGCGGTAGCCAGACCCAGTACTTC. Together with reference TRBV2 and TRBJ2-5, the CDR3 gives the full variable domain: EPEVTQTPSHQVTQMGQEVILRCVPISNHLYFYWYRQILGQKVEFLVSFYNNEISEKSEIFDDQFSVERPDGSNFTLKIRSTKLEDSAMYFCASRTGGGSQTQYFGPGTRLLVL.

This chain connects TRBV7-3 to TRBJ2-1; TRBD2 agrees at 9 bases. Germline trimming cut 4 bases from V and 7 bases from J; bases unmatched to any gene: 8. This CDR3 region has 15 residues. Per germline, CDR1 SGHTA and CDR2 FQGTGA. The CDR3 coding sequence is TGTGCCAGCAGCTCTCATAGCGGGAGCCCGAATGAGCAGTTCTTC. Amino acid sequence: CASSSHSGSPNEQFF.

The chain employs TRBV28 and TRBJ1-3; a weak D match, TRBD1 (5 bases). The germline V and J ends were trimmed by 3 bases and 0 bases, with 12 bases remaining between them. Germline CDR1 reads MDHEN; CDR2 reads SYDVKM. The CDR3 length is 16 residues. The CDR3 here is CASSLGHSSSGNTIYF. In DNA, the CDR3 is TGTGCCAGCAGTTTGGGGCACTCGAGCTCTGGAAACACCATATATTTT.

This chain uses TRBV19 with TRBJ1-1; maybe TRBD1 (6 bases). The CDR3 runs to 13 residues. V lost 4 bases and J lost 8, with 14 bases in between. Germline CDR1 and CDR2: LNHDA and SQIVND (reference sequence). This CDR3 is CASSSMGGGEAFF. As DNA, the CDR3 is TGTGCCAGTAGTAGTATGGGGGGGGGCGAAGCTTTCTTT.

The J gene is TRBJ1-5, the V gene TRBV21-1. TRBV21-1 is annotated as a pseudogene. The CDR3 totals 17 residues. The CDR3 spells CASSTSRRGGHNQPQHF. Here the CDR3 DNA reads TGTGCCAGCAGCACTTCCCGGCGGGGGGGGCACAATCAGCCCCAGCATTTT.

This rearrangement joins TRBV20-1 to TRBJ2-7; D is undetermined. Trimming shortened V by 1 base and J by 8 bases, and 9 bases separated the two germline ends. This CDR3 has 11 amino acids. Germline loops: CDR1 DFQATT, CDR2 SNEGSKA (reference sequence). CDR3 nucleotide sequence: TGCAGTGCTAGAGGGAAGAGTAAGCAGTACTTC. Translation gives CSARGKSKQYF.

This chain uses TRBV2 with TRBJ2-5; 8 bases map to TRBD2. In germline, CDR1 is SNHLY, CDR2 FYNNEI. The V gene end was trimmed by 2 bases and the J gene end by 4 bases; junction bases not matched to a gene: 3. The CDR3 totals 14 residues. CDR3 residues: CASSETLAGETQYF. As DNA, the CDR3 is TGTGCCAGCAGTGAAACGCTAGCGGGAGAGACCCAGTACTTC.

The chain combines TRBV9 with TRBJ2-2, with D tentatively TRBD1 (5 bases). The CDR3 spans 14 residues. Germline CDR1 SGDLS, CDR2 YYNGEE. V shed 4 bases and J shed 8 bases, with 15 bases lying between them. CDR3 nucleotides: TGTGCCAGCAGCACCCAGACAGTACCGGGGGAGCTGTTTTTT. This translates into CASSTQTVPGELFF.

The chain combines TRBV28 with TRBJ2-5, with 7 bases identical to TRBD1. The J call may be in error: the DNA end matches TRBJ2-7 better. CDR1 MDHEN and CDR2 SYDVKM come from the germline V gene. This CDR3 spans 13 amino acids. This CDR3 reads CASQGTVSYEQYF. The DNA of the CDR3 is TGTGCCAGCCAAGGGACAGTCTCCTACGAGCAGTACTTC.

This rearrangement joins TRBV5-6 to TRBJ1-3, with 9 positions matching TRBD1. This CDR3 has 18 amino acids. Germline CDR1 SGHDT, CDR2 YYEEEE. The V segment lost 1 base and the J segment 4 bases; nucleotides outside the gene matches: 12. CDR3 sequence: CASSLPGQGSQSGNTIYF. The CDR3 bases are TGTGCCAGCAGCTTGCCCGGACAGGGGTCTCAATCCGGAAACACCATATATTTT.

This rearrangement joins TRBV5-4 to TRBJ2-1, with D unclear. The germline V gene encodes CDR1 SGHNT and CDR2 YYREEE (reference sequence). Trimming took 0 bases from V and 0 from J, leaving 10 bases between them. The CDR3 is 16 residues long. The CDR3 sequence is CASSLAPDGSYNEQFF. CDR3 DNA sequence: TGTGCCAGCAGCTTGGCCCCGGACGGCTCCTACAATGAGCAGTTCTTC.

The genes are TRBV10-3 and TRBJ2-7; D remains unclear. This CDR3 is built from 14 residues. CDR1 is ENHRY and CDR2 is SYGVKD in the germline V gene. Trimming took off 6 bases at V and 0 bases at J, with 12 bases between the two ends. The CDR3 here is CAIRTRSGSYEQYF. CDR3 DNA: TGTGCCATCAGGACCCGGTCAGGCTCCTACGAGCAGTACTTC.

The CDR3 loop reads CASSDDHFSAGDTQYF. In nucleotides, the CDR3 is TGTGCCAGCAGCGACGATCATTTCTCGGCGGGAGATACGCAGTATTTT. The chain links TRBV7-9 to TRBJ2-3, with a weak D call TRBD2 (5 bases). V lost 5 bases to trimming and J lost 5 bases, with 20 bases between them. The length of the CDR3 is 16 residues. Germline V gene lookup returns CDR1 SEHNR and CDR2 FQNEAQ (reference sequence).

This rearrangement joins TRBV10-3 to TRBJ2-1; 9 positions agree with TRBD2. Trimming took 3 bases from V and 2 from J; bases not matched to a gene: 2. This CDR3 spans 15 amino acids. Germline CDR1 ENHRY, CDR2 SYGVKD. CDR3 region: CAISDSGGPYNEQFF. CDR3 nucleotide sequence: TGTGCCATCAGTGATAGCGGGGGACCCTACAATGAGCAGTTCTTC.

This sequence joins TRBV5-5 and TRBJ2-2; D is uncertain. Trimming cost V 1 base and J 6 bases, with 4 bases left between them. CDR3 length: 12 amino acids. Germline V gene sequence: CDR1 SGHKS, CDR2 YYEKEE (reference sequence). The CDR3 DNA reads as TGTGCCAGCAGCTTGTCGGCCGGGGAGCTGTTTTTT. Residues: CASSLSAGELFF.

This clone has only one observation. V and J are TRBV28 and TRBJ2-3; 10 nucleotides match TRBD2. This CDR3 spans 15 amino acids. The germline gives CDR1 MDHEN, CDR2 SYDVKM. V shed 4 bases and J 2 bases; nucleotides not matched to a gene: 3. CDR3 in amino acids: CASSSSGGATDTQYF. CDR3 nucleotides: TGTGCCAGCAGTTCTAGCGGGGGAGCCACAGATACGCAGTATTTT.

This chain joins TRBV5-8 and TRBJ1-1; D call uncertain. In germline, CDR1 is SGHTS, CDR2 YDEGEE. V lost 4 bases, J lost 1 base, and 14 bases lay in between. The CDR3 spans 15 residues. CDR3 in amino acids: CASSPRGRENTEAFF. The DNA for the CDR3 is TGTGCCAGCAGCCCCCGGGGTAGGGAGAACACTGAAGCTTTCTTT.

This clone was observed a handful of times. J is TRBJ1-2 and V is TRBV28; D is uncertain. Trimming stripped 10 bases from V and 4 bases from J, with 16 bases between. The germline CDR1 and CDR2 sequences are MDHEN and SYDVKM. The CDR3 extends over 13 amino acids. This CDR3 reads CAIADGVSYGYTF. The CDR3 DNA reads TGTGCCATCGCTGATGGGGTCTCCTATGGCTACACCTTC.

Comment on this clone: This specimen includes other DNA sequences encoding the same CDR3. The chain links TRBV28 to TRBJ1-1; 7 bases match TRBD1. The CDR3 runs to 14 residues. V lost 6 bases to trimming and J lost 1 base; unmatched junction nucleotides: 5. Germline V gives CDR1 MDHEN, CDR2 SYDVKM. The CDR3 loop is CASSLGQKNTEAFF. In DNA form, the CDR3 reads TGTGCCAGCAGCCTGGGACAGAAGAACACTGAAGCTTTCTTT.

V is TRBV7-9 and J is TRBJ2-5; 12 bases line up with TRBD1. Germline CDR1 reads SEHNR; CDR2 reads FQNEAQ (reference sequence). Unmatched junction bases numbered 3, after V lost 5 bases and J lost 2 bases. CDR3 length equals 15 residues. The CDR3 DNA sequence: TGTGCCAGCAGCCGGGACAGGGGGCTTCAAGAGACCCAGTACTTC. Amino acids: CASSRDRGLQETQYF.